The 29 T cell receptor beta chains below were found in one sample sequenced in a study of cytomegalovirus exposure and HLA in healthy donors. This PCR relied on a set of 60 Vbeta primers and 13 Jbeta primers. Profiling relied on immunoSEQ multiplex PCR, and the TCRdb table lists in-frame clones only, not all of them. The table shows roughly 100,000 clones, with roughly 80% occurring only once. Sequencing was carried out using PBMCs. All receptors come from a woman aged 60 to 75 in good health and CMV-seronegative.

V usage is TRBV14 and J usage is TRBJ1-1; unclear D gene. V was cut by 3 bases and J by 0 bases, with 5 bases left in between. The CDR3 loop spans 13 amino acids. Germline V lookup: CDR1 SGHDN, CDR2 FVKESK. CDR3 amino acids: CASSQGVNTEAFF. The CDR3 bases are TGTGCCAGCAGCCAGGGAGTGAACACTGAAGCTTTCTTT.

This clone was observed a single time. V gene TRBV2 combines with J gene TRBJ2-7; D may be TRBD1 (5 bases). CDR1 and CDR2 from the germline V gene are SNHLY and FYNNEI. The CDR3 is 11 residues long. Trimming took off 8 bases at V and 6 bases at J, with 11 bases between the two ends. The chain's CDR3 is CASVATGEQYF. DNA for the CDR3: TGTGCCAGCGTGGCCACAGGCGAGCAGTACTTC.

The V call is TRBV2, the J call TRBJ2-5; 11 positions match TRBD2. CDR3 length: 15 amino acids. CDR1 is SNHLY, CDR2 FYNNEI, per germline. J was trimmed by 4 bases and V by 8 bases; bases with no gene match: 9. The CDR3 loop is CASATTSGMGETQYF. CDR3 in DNA: TGTGCCAGCGCGACGACTAGCGGGATGGGAGAGACCCAGTACTTC.

The chain recombines TRBV30 with TRBJ1-1; tentative D call: TRBD1 (5 bases). V was shortened by 2 bases and J by 1 base, with 8 bases between the two germline ends. The CDR3 is 13 amino acids. Per germline, CDR1 GTSNPN and CDR2 SVGIG (reference sequence). The CDR3 spells CAWSFTGNTEAFF. The CDR3 DNA follows: TGTGCCTGGAGTTTTACAGGGAACACTGAAGCTTTCTTT.

A single count supports this clone. This chain connects TRBV7-9 to TRBJ1-1; 10 bases agree with TRBD1. V lost 5 bases to trimming and J lost 8 bases; unmatched junction nucleotides: 11. The CDR3 extends over 15 amino acids. CDR1 SEHNR and CDR2 FQNEAQ come from the germline V gene (reference sequence). As DNA, the CDR3 is TGTGCCAGCAGCCGTAGCAGCGGGACAGGGGTAGAAGCTTTCTTT. This codes for CASSRSSGTGVEAFF.

V is TRBV5-6 and J is TRBJ1-1, with TRBD1 identical over 8 bases. This CDR3 is built from 15 residues. J lost 7 bases, V lost 2 bases, and 10 bases had no gene match. The V gene's germline CDR1 is SGHDT and CDR2 YYEEEE. In DNA, the CDR3 is TGTGCCAGCAGCTTTCACCTCAGGGGGCAGGGTGAAGCTTTCTTT. This gives the protein CASSFHLRGQGEAFF. Using reference TRBV5-6 and TRBJ1-1 for the parts outside the CDR3, the full variable domain is DAGVTQSPTHLIKTRGQQVTLRCSPKSGHDTVSWYQQALGQGPQFIFQYYEEEERQRGNFPDRFSGHQFPNYSSELNVNALLLGDSALYLCASSFHLRGQGEAFFGQGTRLTVV.

This clone was seen only once. This chain links TRBV6-1 with TRBJ1-1; possibly TRBD1 for D (5 bases). The CDR3 has 15 residues. Germline V gives CDR1 MNHNS, CDR2 SASEGT. V dropped 3 bases and J dropped 7 bases, with 18 bases sitting between them. In DNA form, the CDR3 reads TGTGCCAGCAGTGAGGTCTATCAGGGTAGTGGTGAAGCTTTCTTT. Residues: CASSEVYQGSGEAFF.

The chain is built from TRBV7-2 and TRBJ2-7; D remains ambiguous. The V end lost 5 bases, the J end lost 2 bases, and 4 bases lay between the germline ends. The CDR3 has 11 residues. Germline values: CDR1 SGHTA, CDR2 FQGNSA. Here the CDR3 reads CASSPAYEQYF. Written as DNA, the CDR3 is TGTGCCAGCAGCCCCGCCTACGAGCAGTACTTC.

The gene calls are TRBV28 and TRBJ1-1; 10 positions match TRBD1. CDR1 and CDR2 (germline): MDHEN, SYDVKM. The V gene end was trimmed by 4 bases and the J gene end by 3 bases; junction bases not matched to a gene: 11. The CDR3 length is 17 residues. DNA for the CDR3: TGTGCCAGCAGTTCAACGGGACAGGGGAGTGCAGACACTGAAGCTTTCTTT. Amino acid sequence: CASSSTGQGSADTEAFF.

The chain uses TRBV5-1 and TRBJ1-1; a weak D match, TRBD1 (5 bases). Germline-derived CDR1 and CDR2 are SGHRS and YFSETQ. The CDR3 is made up of 15 amino acids. Trimming shortened V by 2 bases and J by 3 bases, and 14 bases separated the two germline ends. The CDR3 DNA reads TGCGCCAGCAGCTTCGTGGGGGGTGCGGACACTGAAGCTTTCTTT. Translated, it gives CASSFVGGADTEAFF. Variable domain in full (rest from reference TRBV5-1 and TRBJ1-1): KAGVTQTPRYLIKTRGQQVTLSCSPISGHRSVSWYQQTPGQGLQFLFEYFSETQRNKGNFPGRFSGRQFSNSRSEMNVSTLELGDSALYLCASSFVGGADTEAFFGQGTRLTVV.

This chain uses TRBV29-1 with TRBJ1-2; 8 nucleotides agree with TRBD1. The CDR3 is 16 amino acids. With 0 bases clipped from V and 0 bases from J, the junction kept 6 bases outside the gene matches. Germline V lookup: CDR1 SQVTM, CDR2 ANQGSEA. The CDR3 region has the DNA TGCAGCGTTGAAGATCTTGGACAGGGCCCTAACTATGGCTACACCTTC. Translated: CSVEDLGQGPNYGYTF.

This chain links TRBV19 with TRBJ1-5; D is perhaps TRBD1 (6 bases). Germline V gives CDR1 LNHDA, CDR2 SQIVND (reference sequence). V shed 6 bases and J shed 2 bases, with 14 bases lying between them. This CDR3 is built from 15 residues. CDR3 amino acids: CASREDSMGNQPQHF. The CDR3 DNA reads as TGTGCCAGTAGGGAGGACAGTATGGGCAATCAGCCCCAGCATTTT.

V and J are TRBV7-2 and TRBJ1-4; TRBD1 agrees at 9 bases. This CDR3 region has 13 residues. CDR1 SGHTA and CDR2 FQGNSA come from the germline V gene. The junction had 2 bases not matched to a gene; V was cut back by 4 bases and J by 8 bases. DNA of the CDR3: TGTGCCAGCAGCTCGGGGACAGGGGAAAAACTGTTTTTT. Its translation: CASSSGTGEKLFF.

The rearrangement links TRBV2 to TRBJ1-3; the D is unclear. CDR1 is SNHLY and CDR2 is FYNNEI in the germline V gene. This CDR3 spans 14 amino acids. V lost 3 bases, J lost 0 bases, and 6 bases lay in between. The CDR3 is CASSEVLSGNTIYF. DNA for the CDR3: TGTGCCAGCAGTGAGGTACTCTCTGGAAACACCATATATTTT.

The rearrangement joins TRBV6-1 to TRBJ1-5, with 7 bases matching TRBD1. Trimming at V came to 10 bases and at J to 4 bases, leaving 13 bases not matched to a gene. Germline loops: CDR1 MNHNS, CDR2 SASEGT. The CDR3 sequence is 15 residues long. The DNA of the CDR3 is TGTGCCACGGTGCGTCTCAGGGGGGCGAATCAGCCCCAGCATTTT. This encodes CATVRLRGANQPQHF.

The chain uses TRBV28 and TRBJ2-1; 7 positions match TRBD2. The germline V gene has CDR1 MDHEN and CDR2 SYDVKM. The CDR3 extends over 15 amino acids. With V trimmed by 3 bases and J by 4 bases, 6 bases remained unmatched. In nucleotides, the CDR3 is TGTGCCAGCAGTTTTGGGGCGGGAGTGTACAATGAGCAGTTCTTC. Its translation: CASSFGAGVYNEQFF.

J is TRBJ1-5 and V is TRBV7-9; D may be TRBD1 (5 bases). The V gene lost 5 bases and the J gene lost 4 bases, with 12 bases spanning the gap. CDR1 is SEHNR and CDR2 is FQNEAQ in the germline V gene (reference sequence). The CDR3 spans 14 residues. This chain's CDR3 is CASSPSGANQPQHF. The CDR3 DNA is TGTGCCAGCAGCCCAAGCGGGGCTAATCAGCCCCAGCATTTT.

V usage is TRBV2 and J usage is TRBJ1-2; 8 positions agree with TRBD1. Trimming removed 7 bases from V and 7 bases from J; junction bases left unmatched: 8. In germline, CDR1 is SNHLY, CDR2 FYNNEI. The CDR3 runs 13 residues. CDR3: CASMRQGAGGYTF. CDR3 sequence (DNA): TGTGCCAGCATGAGGCAGGGGGCAGGTGGCTACACCTTC.

CDR3 in amino acids: CASSTNPGQGYGYTF. CDR3 DNA: TGCGCCAGCAGCACAAACCCGGGACAGGGGTATGGCTACACCTTC. J is TRBJ1-2 and V is TRBV5-1; TRBD1 aligns across 10 bases. With V trimmed by 4 bases and J by 5 bases, 8 bases remained unmatched. The CDR3 contains 15 residues. Germline assignment: CDR1 SGHRS and CDR2 YFSETQ.

V gene TRBV5-6 combines with J gene TRBJ1-1; D unresolved. The V gene's germline CDR1 is SGHDT and CDR2 YYEEEE. The CDR3 consists of 13 residues. Trimming removed 6 bases at V and 3 bases at J, with 12 bases between. The CDR3 region is CASTSDFDTEAFF. The CDR3 DNA reads as TGTGCCAGCACCTCGGACTTTGACACTGAAGCTTTCTTT.

The chain recombines TRBV9 with TRBJ1-1; possibly TRBD1 for D (5 bases). V lost 2 bases and J 4 bases, leaving 15 bases between the germline ends. Germline loops: CDR1 SGDLS, CDR2 YYNGEE. The CDR3 has 15 amino acids. The CDR3 is CASSVAPGGGTEAFF. CDR3 sequence (DNA): TGTGCCAGCAGCGTTGCCCCGGGGGGGGGCACTGAAGCTTTCTTT.

The J gene is TRBJ2-7, the V gene TRBV28; weak D call: TRBD2 (6 bases). There are 14 residues in the CDR3. V lost 7 bases and J lost 3, with 16 bases in between. In germline, CDR1 is MDHEN, CDR2 SYDVKM. The CDR3 nucleotides are TGTGCCAGCACGGAGATCCCGGGAGACTACGAGCAGTACTTC. Encoded protein: CASTEIPGDYEQYF.

The V and J genes are TRBV28 and TRBJ1-2, with TRBD1 as a possible D gene (6 bases). The V end lost 6 bases, the J end lost 3 bases, and 20 bases lay between the germline ends. Germline V CDR1 and CDR2: MDHEN, SYDVKM. This CDR3 is 16 amino acids long. The CDR3 loop reads CASRGMTGRMYYGYTF. The CDR3 nucleotides are TGTGCCAGCAGGGGGATGACAGGCAGAATGTACTATGGCTACACCTTC.

The chain links TRBV5-1 to TRBJ2-2; 10 nucleotides match TRBD2. Germline V gene sequence: CDR1 SGHRS, CDR2 YFSETQ. This CDR3 contains 15 residues. Trimming took 0 bases from V and 4 from J; bases not matched to a gene: 0. The CDR3 here is CASSLGLAGTGELFF. For the CDR3, the DNA is TGCGCCAGCAGCTTGGGACTAGCGGGCACCGGGGAGCTGTTTTTT.

The gene calls are TRBV6-5 and TRBJ1-2, with 7 nucleotides matching TRBD1. The CDR3 sequence is 15 residues long. V lost 6 bases to trimming and J lost 3 bases; unmatched junction nucleotides: 10. Germline CDR1 is MNHEY and CDR2 is SVGAGI. The CDR3, as DNA: TGTGCCAGCAGGCTGGCTCTACAGGGGCACTATGGCTACACCTTC. Translated: CASRLALQGHYGYTF.

This chain uses TRBV11-2 with TRBJ2-3; TRBD2 matches at 8 bases. Per germline, CDR1 SGHAT and CDR2 FQNNGV. J was trimmed by 0 bases and V by 5 bases; bases with no gene match: 10. The CDR3 extends over 17 amino acids. The CDR3 nucleotides read TGTGCCAGCAGCACTGGGTTGGCTAGCGGGAGCACAGATACGCAGTATTTT. This encodes CASSTGLASGSTDTQYF.

With regard to this clone: A junction end diverges from the germline sequence, so it may reflect a read error. The genes are TRBV18 and TRBJ1-1; D possibly corresponds to TRBD1 (5 bases). Germline CDR1 KGHSH, CDR2 LQKENI. The CDR3 runs to 18 residues. CDR3 nucleotide sequence: TGTGCCAGCTCGCCACCACGCGGGAGGGACGAAAAACATGTGGAAGCTTTCTTT. This sequence encodes CASSPPRGRDEKHVEAFF.

The chain carries TRBV5-4 and TRBJ2-3, with 9 bases identical to TRBD2. The V segment lost 5 bases and the J segment 4 bases; nucleotides outside the gene matches: 14. CDR3 length equals 17 residues. CDR1 is SGHNT and CDR2 is YYREEE in the germline V gene (reference sequence). The CDR3 loop reads CASRSGGGAIVADTQYF. The DNA for the CDR3 is TGTGCCAGCAGGTCTGGCGGGGGGGCGATTGTAGCAGATACGCAGTATTTT.

The chain recombines TRBV6-5 with TRBJ2-5; 7 bases are a match to TRBD2. This CDR3 region has 15 residues. Germline lookup yields CDR1 MNHEY and CDR2 SVGAGI. After removal of 6 bases from V and 5 bases from J, the junction contained 12 bases not matched to a gene. The CDR3 spells CASSARSAGPETQYF. For the CDR3, the DNA is TGTGCCAGCAGCGCGCGCTCAGCGGGGCCGGAGACCCAGTACTTC.